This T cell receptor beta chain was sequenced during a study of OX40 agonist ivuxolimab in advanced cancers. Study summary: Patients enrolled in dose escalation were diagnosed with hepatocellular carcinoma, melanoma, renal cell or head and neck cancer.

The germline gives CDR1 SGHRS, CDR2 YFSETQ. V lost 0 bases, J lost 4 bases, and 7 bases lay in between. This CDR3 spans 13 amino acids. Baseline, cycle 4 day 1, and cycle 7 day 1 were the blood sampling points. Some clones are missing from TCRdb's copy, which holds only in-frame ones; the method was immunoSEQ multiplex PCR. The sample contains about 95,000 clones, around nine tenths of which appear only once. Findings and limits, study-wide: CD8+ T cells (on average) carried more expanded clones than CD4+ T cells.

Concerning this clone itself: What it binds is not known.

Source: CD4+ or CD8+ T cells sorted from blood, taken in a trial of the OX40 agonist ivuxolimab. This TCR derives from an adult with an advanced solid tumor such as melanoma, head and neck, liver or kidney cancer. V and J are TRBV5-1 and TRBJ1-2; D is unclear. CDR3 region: CASSLDGTYGYTF. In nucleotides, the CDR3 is TGCGCCAGCAGCTTGGATGGAACCTATGGCTACACCTTC.